This TCR beta chain was identified during a study of cytomegalovirus exposure and HLA in healthy donors. PCR used 60 Vbeta primers and 13 Jbeta primers. The repertoire was sequenced with immunoSEQ multiplex PCR; TCRdb's copy has only in-frame clones and lacks some. The sample records more than 80,000 clones, approximately 80% being singletons. Germline lookup yields CDR1 SGHDT and CDR2 YYEEEE. The CDR3 extends over 15 amino acids. J lost 6 bases, V lost 3 bases, and 9 bases had no gene match. Study-wide results and limits: Association with HLA alleles at 0.05 false discovery rate was found for approximately 18,000 TCR beta sequences in a later analysis. In an earlier analysis, productive rearrangement rates for most beta V segments clustered near 87% or 30%. The CMV antigen specificity of three CMV-associated chains was confirmed through in vitro analysis. The only immune exposure information that was available was CMV serostatus.

Concerning this clone itself: The target antigen is unknown.

Sequences were obtained from PBMCs. The chain is built from TRBV5-6 and TRBJ2-3; TRBD1 matches 8 bases. The origin of this receptor is a man aged 45-65 years in good health and CMV-seronegative. This CDR3 reads CASSSPHRGVDTQYF. The CDR3 DNA sequence: TGTGCCAGCAGCTCCCCGCACAGGGGGGTTGATACGCAGTATTTT.